Below, one TCR beta chain is given with its context. Indicated time point: baseline pretreatment blood. Specified treatment: 15 Gy SBRT to primary tumor, nephrectomy 4 weeks later. Radiation-treated patients gave blood at baseline, week 2 and week 4. Data came from immunoSEQ multiplex PCR; TCRdb stores just in-frame clones and leaves some out. The sample includes 110,000 to 150,000 clones, roughly 83% of them seen just once. These data are taken from a study of radiation and T cells in renal cell carcinoma. The source material was blood, sampled from a patient whose treatment included radiotherapy and nephrectomy. The TCR sequence derives from a woman aged 50 to 60 with renal cell carcinoma.

The DNA of the CDR3 is TGTGCCAGCAGTGAATCCCGGGGAGCGGGGGACTACGAGCAGTACTTC. Its translation: CASSESRGAGDYEQYF. The chain combines TRBV25-1 with TRBJ2-7, with 8 bases fitting TRBD2. Looked up from germline, CDR1 is MGHDK and CDR2 is SYGVNS. The CDR3 covers 16 residues. J gave up 3 bases and V 1 base, and 8 bases lay outside the gene matches.